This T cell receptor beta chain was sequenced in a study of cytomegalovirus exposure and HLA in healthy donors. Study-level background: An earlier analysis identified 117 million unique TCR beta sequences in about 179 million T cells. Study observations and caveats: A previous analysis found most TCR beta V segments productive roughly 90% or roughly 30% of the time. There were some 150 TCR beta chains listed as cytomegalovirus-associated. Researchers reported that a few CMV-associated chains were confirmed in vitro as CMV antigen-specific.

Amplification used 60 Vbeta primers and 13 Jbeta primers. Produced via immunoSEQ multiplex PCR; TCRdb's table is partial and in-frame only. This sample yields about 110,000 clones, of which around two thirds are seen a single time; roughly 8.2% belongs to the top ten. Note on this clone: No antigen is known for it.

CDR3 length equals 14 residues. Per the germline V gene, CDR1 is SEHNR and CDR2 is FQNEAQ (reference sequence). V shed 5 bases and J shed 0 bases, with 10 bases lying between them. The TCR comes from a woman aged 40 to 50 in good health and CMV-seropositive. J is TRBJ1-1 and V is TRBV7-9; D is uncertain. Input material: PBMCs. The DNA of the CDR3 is TGTGCCAGCAGCCTTCGCTGGCTGAACACTGAAGCTTTCTTT. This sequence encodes CASSLRWLNTEAFF.